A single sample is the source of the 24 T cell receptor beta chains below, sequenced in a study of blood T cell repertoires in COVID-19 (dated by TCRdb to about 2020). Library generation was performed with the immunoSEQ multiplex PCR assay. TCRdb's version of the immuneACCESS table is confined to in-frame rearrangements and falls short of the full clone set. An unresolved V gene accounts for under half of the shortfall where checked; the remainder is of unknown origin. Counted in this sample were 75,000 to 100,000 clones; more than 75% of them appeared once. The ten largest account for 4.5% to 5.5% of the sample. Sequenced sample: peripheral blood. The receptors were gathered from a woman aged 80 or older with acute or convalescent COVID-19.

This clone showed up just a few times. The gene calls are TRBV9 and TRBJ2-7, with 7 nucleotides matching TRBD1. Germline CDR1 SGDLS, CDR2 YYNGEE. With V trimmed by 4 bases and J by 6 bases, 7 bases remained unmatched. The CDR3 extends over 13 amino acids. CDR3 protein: CASSPSTGFEQYF. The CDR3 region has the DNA TGTGCCAGCAGCCCGTCGACAGGGTTCGAGCAGTACTTC.

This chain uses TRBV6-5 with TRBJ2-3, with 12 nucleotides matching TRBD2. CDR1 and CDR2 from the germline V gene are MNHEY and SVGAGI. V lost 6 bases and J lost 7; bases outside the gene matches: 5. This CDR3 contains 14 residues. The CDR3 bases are TGTGCCAGCAGCCTAGCGGGAGGGCCGAATACGCAGTATTTT. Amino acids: CASSLAGGPNTQYF.

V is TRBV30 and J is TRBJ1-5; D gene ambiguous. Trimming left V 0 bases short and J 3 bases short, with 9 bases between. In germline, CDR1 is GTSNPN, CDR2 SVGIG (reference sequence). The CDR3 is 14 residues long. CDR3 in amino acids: CAWSVPGYNQPQHF. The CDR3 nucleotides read TGTGCCTGGAGTGTTCCCGGGTACAATCAGCCCCAGCATTTT. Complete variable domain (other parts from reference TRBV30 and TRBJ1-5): SQTIHQWPATLVQPVGSPLSLECTVEGTSNPNLYWYRQAAGRGLQLLFYSVGIGQISSEVPQNLSASRPQDRQFILSSKKLLLSDSGFYLCAWSVPGYNQPQHFGDGTRLSIL.

DNA of the CDR3: TGTGCCAGCAGTTATGAGGGGGCTGGTGGCTATGGCTACACCTTC. Translating gives CASSYEGAGGYGYTF. The chain couples TRBV6-5 to TRBJ1-2; TRBD1 agrees at 7 bases. This CDR3 region has 15 residues. The V segment lost 3 bases and the J segment 4 bases; nucleotides outside the gene matches: 8. Germline V CDR1 and CDR2: MNHEY, SVGAGI.

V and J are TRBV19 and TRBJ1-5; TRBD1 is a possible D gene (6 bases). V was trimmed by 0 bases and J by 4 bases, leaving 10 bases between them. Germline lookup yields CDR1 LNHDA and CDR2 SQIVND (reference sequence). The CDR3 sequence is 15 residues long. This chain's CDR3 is CASSIERRGNQPQHF. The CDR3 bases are TGTGCCAGTAGTATAGAGCGCAGGGGTAATCAGCCCCAGCATTTT.

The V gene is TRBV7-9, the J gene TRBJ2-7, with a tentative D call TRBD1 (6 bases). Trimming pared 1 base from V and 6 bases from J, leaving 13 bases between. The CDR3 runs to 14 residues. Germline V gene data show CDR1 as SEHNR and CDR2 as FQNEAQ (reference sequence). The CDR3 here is CASSLERGYGEQYF. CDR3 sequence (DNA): TGTGCCAGCAGCTTAGAGAGGGGGTATGGCGAGCAGTACTTC.

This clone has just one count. CDR3 sequence (DNA): TGTGCCAGCAGCGCCGTCCGGGGGGCAGGCCACTACGAGCAGTACTTC. It yields the protein CASSAVRGAGHYEQYF. The chain joins TRBV14 to TRBJ2-7, with a possible D match to TRBD2 (7 bases). The V gene's germline CDR1 is SGHDN and CDR2 FVKESK. The V end was cut by 5 bases, the J end by 3 bases, with 20 bases between. The CDR3 has 16 residues.

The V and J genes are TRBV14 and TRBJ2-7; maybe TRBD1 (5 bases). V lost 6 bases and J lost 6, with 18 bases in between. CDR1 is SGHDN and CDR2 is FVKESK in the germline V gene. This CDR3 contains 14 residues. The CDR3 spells CASSLSQGWGEQYF. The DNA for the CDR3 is TGTGCCAGCAGTCTAAGCCAGGGATGGGGCGAGCAGTACTTC. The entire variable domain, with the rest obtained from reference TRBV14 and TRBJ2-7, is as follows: EAGVTQFPSHSVIEKGQTVTLRCDPISGHDNLYWYRRVMGKEIKFLLHFVKESKQDESGMPNNRFLAERTGGTYSTLKVQPAELEDSGVYFCASSLSQGWGEQYFGPGTRLTVT.

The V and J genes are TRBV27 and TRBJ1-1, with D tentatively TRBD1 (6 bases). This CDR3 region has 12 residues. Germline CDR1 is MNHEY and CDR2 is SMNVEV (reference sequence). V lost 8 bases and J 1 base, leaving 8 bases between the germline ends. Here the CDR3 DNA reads TGTGCCAGCGCACAGGGGAACACTGAAGCTTTCTTT. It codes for CASAQGNTEAFF.

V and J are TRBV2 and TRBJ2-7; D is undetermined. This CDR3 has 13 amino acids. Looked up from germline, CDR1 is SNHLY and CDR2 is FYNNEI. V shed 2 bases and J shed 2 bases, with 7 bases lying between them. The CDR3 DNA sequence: TGTGCCAGCAGTGAACTTATTGCCTACGAGCAGTACTTC. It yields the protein CASSELIAYEQYF.

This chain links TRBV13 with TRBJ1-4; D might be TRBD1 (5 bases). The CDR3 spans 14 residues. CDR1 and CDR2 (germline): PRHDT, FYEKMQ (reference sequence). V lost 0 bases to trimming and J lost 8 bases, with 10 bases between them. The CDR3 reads CASSLGRVSEKLFF. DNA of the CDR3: TGTGCCAGCAGCTTAGGCAGGGTGAGCGAAAAACTGTTTTTT.

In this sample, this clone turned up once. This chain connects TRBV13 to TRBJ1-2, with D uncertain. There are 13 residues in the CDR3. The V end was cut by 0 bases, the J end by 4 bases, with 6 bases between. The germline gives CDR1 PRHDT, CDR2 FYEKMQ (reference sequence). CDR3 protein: CASSLGRFYGYTF. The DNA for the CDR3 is TGTGCCAGCAGCTTAGGCCGGTTCTATGGCTACACCTTC. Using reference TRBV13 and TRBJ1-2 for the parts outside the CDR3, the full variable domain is AAGVIQSPRHLIKEKRETATLKCYPIPRHDTVYWYQQGPGQDPQFLISFYEKMQSDKGSIPDRFSAQQFSDYHSELNMSSLELGDSALYFCASSLGRFYGYTFGSGTRLTVV.

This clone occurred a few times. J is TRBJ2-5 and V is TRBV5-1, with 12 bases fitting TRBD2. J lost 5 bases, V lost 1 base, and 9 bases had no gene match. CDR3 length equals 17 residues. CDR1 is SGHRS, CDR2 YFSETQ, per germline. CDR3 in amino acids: CASSLKASGGAWETQYF. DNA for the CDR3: TGCGCCAGCAGCTTGAAGGCTAGCGGGGGGGCTTGGGAGACCCAGTACTTC. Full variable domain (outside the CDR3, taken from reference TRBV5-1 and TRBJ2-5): KAGVTQTPRYLIKTRGQQVTLSCSPISGHRSVSWYQQTPGQGLQFLFEYFSETQRNKGNFPGRFSGRQFSNSRSEMNVSTLELGDSALYLCASSLKASGGAWETQYFGPGTRLLVL.

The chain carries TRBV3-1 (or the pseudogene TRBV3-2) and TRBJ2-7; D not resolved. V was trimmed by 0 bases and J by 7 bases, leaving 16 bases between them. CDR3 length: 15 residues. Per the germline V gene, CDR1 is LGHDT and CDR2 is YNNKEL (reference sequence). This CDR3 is CASSQDGRGIGEQYF. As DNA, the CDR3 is TGTGCCAGCAGCCAAGATGGCAGAGGAATTGGTGAGCAGTACTTC.

The CDR3 nucleotides read TGTGCCAGTAGTATTGGGCCAAACCCTAGCACAGATACGCAGTATTTT. This codes for CASSIGPNPSTDTQYF. This chain uses TRBV19 with TRBJ2-3, with D hard to call. The CDR3 has 16 amino acids. Trimming removed 3 bases at V and 0 bases at J, with 13 bases between. From germline, CDR1 is LNHDA and CDR2 SQIVND (reference sequence).

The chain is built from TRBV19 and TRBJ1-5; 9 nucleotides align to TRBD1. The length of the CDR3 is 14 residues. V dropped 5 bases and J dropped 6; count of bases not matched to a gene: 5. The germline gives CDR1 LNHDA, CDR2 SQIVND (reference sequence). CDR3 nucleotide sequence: TGTGCCAGTAGTCCGGGACAGGGTACTCAGCCCCAGCATTTT. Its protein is CASSPGQGTQPQHF. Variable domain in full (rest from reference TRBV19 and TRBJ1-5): DGGITQSPKYLFRKEGQNVTLSCEQNLNHDAMYWYRQDPGQGLRLIYYSQIVNDFQKGDIAEGYSVSREKKESFPLTVTSAQKNPTAFYLCASSPGQGTQPQHFGDGTRLSIL.

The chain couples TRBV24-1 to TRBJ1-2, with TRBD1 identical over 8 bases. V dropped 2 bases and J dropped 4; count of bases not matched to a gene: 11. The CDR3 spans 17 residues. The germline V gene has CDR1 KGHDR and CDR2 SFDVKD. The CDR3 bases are TGTGCCACCAGTGATTGCCAGGGGGCGTTTTTCTCCTATGGCTACACCTTC. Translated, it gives CATSDCQGAFFSYGYTF.

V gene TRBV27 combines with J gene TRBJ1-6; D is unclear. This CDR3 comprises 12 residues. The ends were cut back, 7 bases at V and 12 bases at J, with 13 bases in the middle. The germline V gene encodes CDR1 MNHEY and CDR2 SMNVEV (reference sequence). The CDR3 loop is CASTSARLPLHF. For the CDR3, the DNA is TGTGCCAGCACGTCAGCAAGACTACCCCTCCACTTT.

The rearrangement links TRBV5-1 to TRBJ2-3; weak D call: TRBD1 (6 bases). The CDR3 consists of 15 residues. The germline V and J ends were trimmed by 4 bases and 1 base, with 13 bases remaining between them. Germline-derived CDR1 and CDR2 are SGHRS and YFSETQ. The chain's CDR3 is CASSVNRARTDTQYF. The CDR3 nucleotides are TGCGCCAGCAGCGTAAACAGGGCGCGCACAGATACGCAGTATTTT.

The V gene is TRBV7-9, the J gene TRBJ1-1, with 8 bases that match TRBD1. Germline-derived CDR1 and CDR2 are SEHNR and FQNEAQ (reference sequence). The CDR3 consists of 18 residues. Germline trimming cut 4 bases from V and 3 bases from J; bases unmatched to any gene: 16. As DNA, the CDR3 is TGTGCCAGCAGCTCTCTTTTCTACACCGGGACAGGCGACACTGAAGCTTTCTTT. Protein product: CASSSLFYTGTGDTEAFF.

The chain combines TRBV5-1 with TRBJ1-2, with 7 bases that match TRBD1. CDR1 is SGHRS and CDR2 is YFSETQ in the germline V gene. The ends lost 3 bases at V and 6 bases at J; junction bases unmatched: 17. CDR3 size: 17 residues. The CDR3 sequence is CASSYDRAARTGHGYTF. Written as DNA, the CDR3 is TGCGCCAGCAGCTACGACAGGGCGGCCCGGACGGGTCATGGCTACACCTTC.

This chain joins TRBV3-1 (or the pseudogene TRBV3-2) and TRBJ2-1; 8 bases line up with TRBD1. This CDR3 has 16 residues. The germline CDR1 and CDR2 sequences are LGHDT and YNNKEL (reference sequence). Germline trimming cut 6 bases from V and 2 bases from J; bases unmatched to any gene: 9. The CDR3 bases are TGTGCCAGCAGTGGACTCCGGACAGGGACCTACAATGAGCAGTTCTTC. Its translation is CASSGLRTGTYNEQFF.

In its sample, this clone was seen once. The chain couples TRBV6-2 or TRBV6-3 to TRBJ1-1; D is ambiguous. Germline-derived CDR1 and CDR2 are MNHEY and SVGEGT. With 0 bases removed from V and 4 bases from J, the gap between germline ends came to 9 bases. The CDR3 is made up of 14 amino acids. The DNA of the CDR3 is TGTGCCAGCAGTTACTCTTTCCGGGGCACTGAAGCTTTCTTT. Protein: CASSYSFRGTEAFF.

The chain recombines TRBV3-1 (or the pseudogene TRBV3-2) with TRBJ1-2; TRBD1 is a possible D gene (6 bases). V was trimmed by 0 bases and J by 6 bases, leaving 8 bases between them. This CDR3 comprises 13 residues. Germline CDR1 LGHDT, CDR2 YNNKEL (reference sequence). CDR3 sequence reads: CASSQDRGDGYTF. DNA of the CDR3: TGTGCCAGCAGCCAAGACAGGGGTGATGGCTACACCTTC.